These 3 T cell receptor beta chains came from one sample sequenced in a study of CD8+ T cells in alopecia areata. As the sequencing template, cDNA was produced by extracting RNA and reverse transcribing it. The table came from immunoSEQ multiplex PCR; TCRdb's copy has only in-frame clones and leaves some out. The table records over 150,000 clones, 45% to 70% of them present only once. The material sequenced was CD8+ T cells sorted from blood. These receptors originate from a human donor in good health.

V usage is TRBV29-1 and J usage is TRBJ2-4; no clear D gene. The ends were cut back, 6 bases at V and 6 bases at J, with 9 bases in the middle. Germline lookup yields CDR1 SQVTM and CDR2 ANQGSEA. The CDR3 consists of 11 residues. The chain's CDR3 is CSVVRGNIQYF. CDR3 nucleotides: TGCAGCGTCGTCCGAGGAAACATTCAGTACTTC.

This rearrangement joins TRBV7-9 to TRBJ1-1; 8 positions match TRBD1. CDR3 length: 18 residues. Germline CDR1 SEHNR, CDR2 FQNEAQ (reference sequence). The trim removed 7 bases at V and 4 bases at J, leaving 20 bases unmatched. CDR3 loop: CASTLRSFPGTGGTEAFF. The CDR3 region has the DNA TGTGCCAGCACCCTCCGTTCTTTCCCTGGGACAGGCGGCACTGAAGCTTTCTTT.

This clone was seen more than once but under ten times. This chain joins TRBV5-6 and TRBJ2-6; D is undetermined. CDR1 is SGHDT, CDR2 YYEEEE, per germline. CDR3 length: 16 residues. Trimming took 4 bases from V and 2 from J, leaving 13 bases between them. This CDR3 is CASSVMLGTGANVLTF. Written as DNA, the CDR3 is TGTGCCAGCAGCGTGATGCTTGGGACTGGGGCCAACGTCCTGACTTTC.